Included here is one TCR beta chain sequence, with context. In the authors' workflow: Amplification from reference gene primers served as the basis for estimated nucleated cell counts. Here immunoSEQ multiplex PCR was the method, and the copy in TCRdb shows in-frame clones only, minus some. That table is the source of V, J and clone size, and D and trimming were worked out from the DNA. The sample has 190,000 or so clones; approximately 90% are singletons. The data derive from a study of blood T cell repertoires in COVID-19. Background on the study: COVID-19 samples collected from the United States, Italy and Spain covered acute and convalescent phases.

CDR3 length: 16 amino acids. Trimming cost V 0 bases and J 2 bases; bases outside gene matches: 5. Germline CDR1 LGHNA, CDR2 YSLEER. This chain links TRBV4-3 with TRBJ2-7; 9 nucleotides line up with TRBD2. Sequences were obtained from peripheral blood. This TCR was sampled from a woman between 18 and 29 years old who had recovered from COVID-19. The CDR3 nucleotides read TGCGCCAGCAGCCAAGATAAGGCGGGGGGGCCCTACGAGCAGTACTTC. It encodes CASSQDKAGGPYEQYF.